Included here is one T cell receptor beta chain sequence, with context. This sample is part of a study of T cells expressing NK-cell markers. Looking at the study overall: Seropositivity for HCMV was found in seven of the eight sequenced donors, with one seronegative.

CDR3 size: 14 residues. Germline lookup yields CDR1 GTSNPN and CDR2 SVGIG (reference sequence). Scientists made TCR beta cDNA using 5'RACE template switching with UMIs. From its re-call of the 5' RACE reads, TCRdb lists each CDR3 protein once, without DNA. The sample's table shows some 110,000 distinct CDR3 sequences. The chain links TRBV30 to TRBJ2-7. This TCR was recovered from a woman aged 18 to 75 in good health. The source material was blood T cells: a sorted CD56 or NKG2C T cell subset, CD4+ or CD8+ T cells, or bulk PBMC T cells (not recorded which). This chain's CDR3 is CAWSDTGLTYEQYF.